The rows below give T cell receptor beta chains drawn from one sample of a study of blood T cell repertoires in COVID-19. Profiling relied on immunoSEQ multiplex PCR, and the TCRdb table lists in-frame clones only, not all of them. In the table there are some 120,000 clones, 70% to 90% of which are singletons. The sample comprised peripheral blood. The receptors derive from an elderly woman with acute or convalescent COVID-19. CDR3s leave out the opening cysteine and the closing phenylalanine or tryptophan.

v_gene,CDR3aa
TRBV2,ASSSDRGSQPQH
TRBV24-1,ATSDFKDRNTGELF
TRBV28,ASSLKRTGTSNQPQH
TRBV4-3,ASSQEFGLGETQY
TRBV29-1,SVQGLAGNNEQF
TRBV7-2,ASSPTVAIGDYGYT
TRBV25-1,ASSESLGGGGSDYGYT
TRBV5-1,ASSPQGNQPQH
TRBV28,ATEREDLF
TRBV25-1,ASSGVYEQY
TRBV10-3,AISGGYEQY
TRBV3-1/TRBV3-2,ASSLQPGGDYGYT
TRBV7-3,ASSVPGDGTGELF
TRBV9,ASSVGLWDKQQY
TRBV19,ASSYRGTNQPQH
TRBV29-1,SVVRGYGTDTQY
TRBV18,ASSPYGLAGQKNEQF
TRBV3-1/TRBV3-2,ASSQAGNCGYGYT
TRBV18,ASSPRNAGGRTEAF
TRBV6-5,ASSPRDRGNTEAF